This T cell receptor (beta chain) derives from a study of CD8+ T cells in alopecia areata. Sequencing relied on a cDNA template that was reverse transcribed from extracted RNA. Sequenced by immunoSEQ multiplex PCR; TCRdb stores in-frame clones only, minus some. The data show a few hundred thousand clones, about 60% seen once. From germline, CDR1 is GTSNPN and CDR2 SVGIG (reference sequence). CDR3 length: 13 amino acids. V was cut by 0 bases and J by 3 bases, with 8 bases left in between. Regarding this clone: Antigen specificity is unknown.

General observations from the study: Sharing of TCR sequences between patients (possibly for HLA-related reasons) was less clear than in mice.

Specified treatment: oral pan-JAK inhibitor, 5-10 mg twice daily. The gene calls are TRBV30 and TRBJ1-2, with D unclear. The sequence came from a human donor with alopecia areata. The sample was CD4+ T cells sorted from blood, taken at roughly week 52, from a patient treated with tofacitinib. The CDR3 nucleotides are TGTGCCTGGAGTGTAAACGTATACTATGGCTACACCTTC. It specifies CAWSVNVYYGYTF.